This TCR beta chain was identified during a study of OX40 agonist ivuxolimab in advanced cancers. For the study at large: Six ivuxolimab dose levels, 0.01 to 10 mg/kg, were given intravenously every 2 weeks.

TCRdb's copy holds only in-frame clones and misses some; the assay was immunoSEQ multiplex PCR. This table holds some 54,000 clones, 84% found once. General observations from the study: Normalized expansion of T-cell clones was also low for some nonresponders. Antigen targets of the expanded peripheral T cells went undetermined. Clones of CD4+ and CD8+ blood T cells grew by week 6 at doses of 0.1 to 3.0 mg/kg.

A word on this clone: What it binds is not known.

CDR1 is MDHEN and CDR2 is SYDVKM in the germline V gene. CDR3 length: 19 residues. V was cut by 5 bases and J by 3 bases, with 26 bases left in between. The sequence was obtained from an adult with an advanced solid tumor such as melanoma, head and neck, liver or kidney cancer. This specimen consisted of CD4+ or CD8+ T cells sorted from blood, obtained in a trial of the OX40 agonist ivuxolimab. The chain has TRBV28 and TRBJ2-1; D is possibly TRBD2 (7 bases). Written as DNA, the CDR3 is TGTGCCAGCAGTCCCGGGGGACTAAACGCCCGCAGGGGCTACAATGAGCAGTTCTTC. Protein product: CASSPGGLNARRGYNEQFF. The full variable domain, rest sourced from reference TRBV28 and TRBJ2-1, is DVKVTQSSRYLVKRTGEKVFLECVQDMDHENMFWYRQDPGLGLRLIYFSYDVKMKEKGDIPEGYSVSREKKERFSLILESASTNQTSMYLCASSPGGLNARRGYNEQFFGPGTRLTVL.